Listed below are T cell receptor beta chains from one sample, sequenced in a study of T cells after yellow fever vaccination. Each CDR3 protein is one row after TCRdb ran MiXCR on the 5' RACE reads. Here the sample spans 250,000 to 400,000 distinct CDR3 sequences, 4.1% being singletons. Material: PBMCs, obtained 5 days after the yellow fever booster vaccination. The receptors shown here come from a young man who received the YFV17D yellow fever vaccine. Each CDR3 is given with its conserved first and last residue. A D gene is named only where the DNA matches it firmly. The size entry is marked missing in some rows and otherwise reads once, few, many or a size class.

J | V | D | size | DNA | CDR3
TRBJ2-1 | TRBV11-2 | NA | few | TGTGCCAGCAGCTTCCCAGATCCTGTGGGGACCAATGAGCAGTTCTTC | CASSFPDPVGTNEQFF
TRBJ2-3 | TRBV10-3 | NA | few | TGTGCCATCAGCTCTGCTGCAGGGGATGACACAGATACGCAGTATTTT | CAISSAAGDDTDTQYF
TRBJ1-1 | TRBV5-1 | TRBD1 | many | TGCGCCAGCAGCGAAGGACAGGGTGAAGCTTTCTTT | CASSEGQGEAFF
TRBJ1-6 | TRBV27 | TRBD1 | few | TGTGCCAGCAAACCGGACAGGGATAATTCACCCCTCCACTTT | CASKPDRDNSPLHF
TRBJ1-6 | TRBV5-4 | NA | NA | TGTGCCAGCAGCTTGGGAAGACCGGGACCCCGCACGTCCACCCTCCACTTT | CASSLGRPGPRTSTLHF
TRBJ2-3 | TRBV6-2/TRBV6-3 | TRBD1 | NA | TGTGCCAGCATGGACAGGGCCAGCACAGATACGCAGTATTTT | CASMDRASTDTQYF
TRBJ1-1 | TRBV6-5 | NA | few | TGTGCCAGCAGTTATGGGGGGGCCTCTGAAGCTTTCTTT | CASSYGGASEAFF
TRBJ2-1 | TRBV12-3/TRBV12-4 | TRBD1 | once | TGTGCCAGCACCAGGGGGAATGAGCAGTTCTTC | CASTRGNEQFF
TRBJ1-6 | TRBV5-1 | TRBD1 | many | TGCGCCAGCAGCCCCGGGCAGGGGGCAAGGGATAATTCACCCCTCCACTTT | CASSPGQGARDNSPLHF
TRBJ2-2 | TRBV6-5 | NA | few | TGTGCCAGCAGTTACTCGAACGAGAACACCGGGGAGCTGTTTTTT | CASSYSNENTGELFF
TRBJ1-5 | TRBV18 | NA | many | TGTGCCAGCTCACCCCGACGGTATAGCAATCAGCCCCAGCATTTT | CASSPRRYSNQPQHF
TRBJ2-2 | TRBV10-3 | NA | many | TGTGCCATCAGTGCCACCTCGAGAACGAACACCGGGGAGCTGTTTTTT | CAISATSRTNTGELFF
TRBJ2-2 | TRBV7-2 | NA | few | TGTGCCAGCAGCTCCCCCAAGGTTAGCGGGAACACCGGGGAGCTGTTTTTT | CASSSPKVSGNTGELFF
TRBJ2-1 | TRBV7-2 | TRBD2 | NA | TGTGCCAGCAGCGTGGGACTAGCTTTTGTCGATGAGCAGTTCTTC | CASSVGLAFVDEQFF
TRBJ2-7 | TRBV18 | NA | many | TGTGCCAGCTCACAATTTTCAGGGGCTTACGAGCAGTACTTC | CASSQFSGAYEQYF
TRBJ1-4 | TRBV4-3 | NA | few | TGCGCCAGCAGCTCGGACGGTCGAAGAGACGAAAAACTGTTTTTT | CASSSDGRRDEKLFF
TRBJ2-7 | TRBV5-1 | NA | few | TGCGCCAGCGGCCCAAATGACAGGTGGTGGAGGTACTTC | CASGPNDRWWRYF
TRBJ2-5 | TRBV10-3 | NA | few | TGTGCCATCAGTGAGAGGGCTGAGACGGGGAGGGAGACCCAGTACTTC | CAISERAETGRETQYF
TRBJ2-2 | TRBV10-1 | NA | NA | TGCGCCAGCAGTGAGCGGCCCGGGACCGGGGAGCTGTTTTTT | CASSERPGTGELFF
TRBJ2-1 | TRBV19 | NA | many | TGTGCCAGTAGAGACGGATCAACGGGAAATGAGCAGTTCTTC | CASRDGSTGNEQFF
TRBJ1-4 | TRBV5-1 | TRBD1 | NA | TGCGCCAGCAGCCTCCGGACAGGATTAAATGAAAAACTGTTTTTT | CASSLRTGLNEKLFF
TRBJ1-1 | TRBV29-1 | NA | NA | TGCAGCGTTGAAGATTCACCGGGGCAAGGGGCTTTCTTT | CSVEDSPGQGAFF
TRBJ2-6 | TRBV6-5 | TRBD1 | few | TGTGCCAGCAGCTATCAGGGGGACGGGGCCAACGTCCTGACTTTC | CASSYQGDGANVLTF
TRBJ2-1 | TRBV5-1 | NA | many | TGCGCCAGCAGCTTGGACGGGACTGGGAATGAGCAGTTCTTC | CASSLDGTGNEQFF
TRBJ2-5 | TRBV7-6 | NA | NA | TGTGCCAGCGGGGGGAGGACTGATCAAGAGACCCAGTACTTC | CASGGRTDQETQYF
TRBJ1-2 | TRBV15 | NA | few | TGTGCCACCAGCAGAGATCGGCAGAGAAACTATGGCTACACCTTC | CATSRDRQRNYGYTF
TRBJ2-3 | TRBV6-1 | TRBD1 | many | TGTGCCAGCAGTGAAATCGCGGCAGGGGGTTCTAGCACAGATACGCAGTATTTT | CASSEIAAGGSSTDTQYF
TRBJ1-2 | TRBV29-1 | NA | many | TGCAGCGTTGAAAGACAGGCCTTTGGCTATGGCTACACCTTC | CSVERQAFGYGYTF